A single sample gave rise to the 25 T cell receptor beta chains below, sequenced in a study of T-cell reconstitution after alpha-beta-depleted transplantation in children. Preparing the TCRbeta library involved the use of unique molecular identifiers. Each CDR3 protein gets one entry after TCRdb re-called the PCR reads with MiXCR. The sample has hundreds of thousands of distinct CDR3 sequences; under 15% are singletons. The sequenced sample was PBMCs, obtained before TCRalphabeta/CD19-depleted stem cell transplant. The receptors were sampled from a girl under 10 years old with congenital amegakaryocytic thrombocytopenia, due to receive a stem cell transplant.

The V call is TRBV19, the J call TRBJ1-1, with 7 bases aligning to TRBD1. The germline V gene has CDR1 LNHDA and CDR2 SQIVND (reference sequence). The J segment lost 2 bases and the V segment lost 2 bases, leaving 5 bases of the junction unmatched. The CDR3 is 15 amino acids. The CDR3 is CASSIWTGFNTEAFF. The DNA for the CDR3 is TGTGCCAGTAGTATATGGACAGGATTTAACACTGAAGCTTTCTTT.

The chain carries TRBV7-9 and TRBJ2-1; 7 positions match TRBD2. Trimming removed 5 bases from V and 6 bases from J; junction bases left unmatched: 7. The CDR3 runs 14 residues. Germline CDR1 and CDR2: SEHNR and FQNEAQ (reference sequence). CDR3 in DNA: TGTGCCAGCAGCACCAGCGGGACCCCCAATGAGCAGTTCTTC. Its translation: CASSTSGTPNEQFF.

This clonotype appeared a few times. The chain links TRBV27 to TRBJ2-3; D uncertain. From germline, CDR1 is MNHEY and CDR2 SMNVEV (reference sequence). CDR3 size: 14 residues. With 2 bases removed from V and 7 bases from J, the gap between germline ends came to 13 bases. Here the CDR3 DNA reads TGTGCCAGCAGTTTAATTAGAGAGGCCAATACGCAGTATTTT. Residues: CASSLIREANTQYF.

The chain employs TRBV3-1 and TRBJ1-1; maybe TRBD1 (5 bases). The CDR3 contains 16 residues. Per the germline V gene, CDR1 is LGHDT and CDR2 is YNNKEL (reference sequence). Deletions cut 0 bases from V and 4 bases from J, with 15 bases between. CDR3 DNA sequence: TGTGCCAGCAGCCAAGAATGGGCCAGGGTGGGCACTGAAGCTTTCTTT. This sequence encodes CASSQEWARVGTEAFF.

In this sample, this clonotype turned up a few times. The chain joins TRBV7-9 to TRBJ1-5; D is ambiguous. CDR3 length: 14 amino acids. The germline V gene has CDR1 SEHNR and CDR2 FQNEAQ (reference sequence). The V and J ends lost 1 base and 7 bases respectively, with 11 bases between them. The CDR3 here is CASSLDSGGQPQHF. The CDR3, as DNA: TGTGCCAGCAGCTTAGATTCGGGAGGGCAGCCCCAGCATTTT.

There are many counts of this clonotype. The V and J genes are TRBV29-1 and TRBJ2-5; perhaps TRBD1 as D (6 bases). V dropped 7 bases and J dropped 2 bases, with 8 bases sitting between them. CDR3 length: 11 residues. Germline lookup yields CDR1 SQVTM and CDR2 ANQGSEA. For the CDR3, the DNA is TGCAGCGCCGGACAGCAAGAGACCCAGTACTTC. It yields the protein CSAGQQETQYF.

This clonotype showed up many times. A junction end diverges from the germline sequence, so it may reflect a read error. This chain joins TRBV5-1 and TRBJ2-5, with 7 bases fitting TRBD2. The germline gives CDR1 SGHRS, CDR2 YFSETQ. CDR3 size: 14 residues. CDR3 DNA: TGTGCCAGCAGTTTAGCGGGTACCCAAGAGACCCAGTACTTC. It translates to CASSLAGTQETQYF. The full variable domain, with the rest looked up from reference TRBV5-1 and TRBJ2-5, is KAGVTQTPRYLIKTRGQQVTLSCSPISGHRSVSWYQQTPGQGLQFLFEYFSETQRNKGNFPGRFSGRQFSNSRSEMNVSTLELGDSALYLCASSLAGTQETQYFGPGTRLLVL.

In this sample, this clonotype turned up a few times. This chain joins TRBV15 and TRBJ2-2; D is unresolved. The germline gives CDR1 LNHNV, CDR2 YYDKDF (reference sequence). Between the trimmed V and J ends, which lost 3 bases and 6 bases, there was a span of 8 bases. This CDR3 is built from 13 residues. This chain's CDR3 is CATSSRTAGELFF. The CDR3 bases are TGTGCCACCAGCAGTCGAACGGCCGGGGAGCTGTTTTTT.

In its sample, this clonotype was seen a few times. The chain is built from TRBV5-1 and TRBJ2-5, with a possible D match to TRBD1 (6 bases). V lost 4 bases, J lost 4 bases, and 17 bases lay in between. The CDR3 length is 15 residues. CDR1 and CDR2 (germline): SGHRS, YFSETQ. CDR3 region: CASSPPDRSGETQYF. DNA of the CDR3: TGCGCCAGCAGCCCCCCCGACAGGTCTGGAGAGACCCAGTACTTC.

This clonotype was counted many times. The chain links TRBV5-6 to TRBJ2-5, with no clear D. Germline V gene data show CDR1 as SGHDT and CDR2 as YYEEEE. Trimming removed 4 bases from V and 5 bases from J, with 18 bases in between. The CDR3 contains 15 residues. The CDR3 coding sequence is TGTGCCAGCAGCCCCTGGGTAGGGTTTATCGAGACCCAGTACTTC. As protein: CASSPWVGFIETQYF.

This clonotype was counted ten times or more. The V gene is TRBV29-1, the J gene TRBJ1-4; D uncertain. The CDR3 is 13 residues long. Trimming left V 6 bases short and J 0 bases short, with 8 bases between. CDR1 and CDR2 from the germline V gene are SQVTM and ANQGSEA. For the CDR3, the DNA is TGCAGCGTCGTTCTTACAACTAATGAAAAACTGTTTTTT. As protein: CSVVLTTNEKLFF.

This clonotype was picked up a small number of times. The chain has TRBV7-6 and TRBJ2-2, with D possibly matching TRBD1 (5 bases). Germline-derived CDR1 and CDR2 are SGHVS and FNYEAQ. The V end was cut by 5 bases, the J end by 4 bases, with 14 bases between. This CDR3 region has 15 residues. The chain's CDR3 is CASSRGPGPTGELFF. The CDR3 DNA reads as TGTGCCAGCAGCAGGGGCCCAGGGCCCACCGGGGAGCTGTTTTTT.

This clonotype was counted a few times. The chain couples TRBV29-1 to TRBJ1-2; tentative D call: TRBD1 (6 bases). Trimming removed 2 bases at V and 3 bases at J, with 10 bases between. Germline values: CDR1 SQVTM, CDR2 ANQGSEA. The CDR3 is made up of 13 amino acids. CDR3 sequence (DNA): TGCAGCGTTGAACGAAGGGGGGACTATGGCTACACCTTC. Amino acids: CSVERRGDYGYTF.

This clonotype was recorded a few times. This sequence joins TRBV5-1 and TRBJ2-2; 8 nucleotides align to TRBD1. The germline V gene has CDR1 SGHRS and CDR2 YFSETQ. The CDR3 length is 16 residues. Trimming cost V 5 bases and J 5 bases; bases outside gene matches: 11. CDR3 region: CASRSRRTGRTGELFF. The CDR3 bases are TGCGCCAGCAGAAGTCGTAGGACAGGGCGGACCGGGGAGCTGTTTTTT.

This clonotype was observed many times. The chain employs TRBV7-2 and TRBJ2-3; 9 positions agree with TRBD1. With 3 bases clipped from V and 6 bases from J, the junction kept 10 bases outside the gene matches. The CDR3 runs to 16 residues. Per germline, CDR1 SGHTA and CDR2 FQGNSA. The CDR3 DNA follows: TGTGCCAGCAGCTTCCCCGGGACAGGGCTTTCCGATACGCAGTATTTT. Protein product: CASSFPGTGLSDTQYF.

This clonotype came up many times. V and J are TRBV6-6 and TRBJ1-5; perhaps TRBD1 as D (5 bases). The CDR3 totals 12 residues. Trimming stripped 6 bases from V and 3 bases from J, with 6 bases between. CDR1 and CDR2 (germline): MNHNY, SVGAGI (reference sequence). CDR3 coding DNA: TGTGCCAGCAGAGGGGTCAATCAGCCCCAGCATTTT. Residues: CASRGVNQPQHF.

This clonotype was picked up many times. The CDR3 DNA reads TGTGCCAGCAGCTTCGGACAGGGGCTTCTCTATGGCTACACCTTC. Translating gives CASSFGQGLLYGYTF. The chain joins TRBV5-5 to TRBJ1-2; 9 positions agree with TRBD1. J was trimmed by 4 bases and V by 2 bases; bases with no gene match: 6. The CDR3 is made up of 15 amino acids. Germline V gives CDR1 SGHKS, CDR2 YYEKEE (reference sequence).

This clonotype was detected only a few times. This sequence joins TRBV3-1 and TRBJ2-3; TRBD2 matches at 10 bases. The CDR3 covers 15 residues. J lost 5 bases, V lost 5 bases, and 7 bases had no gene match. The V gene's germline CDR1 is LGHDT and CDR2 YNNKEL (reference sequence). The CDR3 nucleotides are TGTGCCAGCAGCAGCCGCGGACTAGCGGTAGATACGCAGTATTTT. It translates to CASSSRGLAVDTQYF.

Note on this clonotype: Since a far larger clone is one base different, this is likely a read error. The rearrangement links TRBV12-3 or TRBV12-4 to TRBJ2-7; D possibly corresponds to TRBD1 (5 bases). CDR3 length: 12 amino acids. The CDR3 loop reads CASSSGAYVQYF. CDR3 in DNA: TGTGCCAGCAGTTCTGGGGCCTACGTGCAGTACTTC.

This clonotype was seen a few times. CDR3 amino acids: CASSGTSGSKHYNEQFF. The CDR3 region has the DNA TGTGCCAGCAGCGGGACTAGCGGGAGCAAGCACTACAATGAGCAGTTCTTC. The chain is built from TRBV7-9 and TRBJ2-1; 14 positions agree with TRBD2. There are 17 residues in the CDR3. Germline-derived CDR1 and CDR2 are SEHNR and FQNEAQ (reference sequence). The V segment lost 5 bases and the J segment 3 bases; nucleotides outside the gene matches: 6.

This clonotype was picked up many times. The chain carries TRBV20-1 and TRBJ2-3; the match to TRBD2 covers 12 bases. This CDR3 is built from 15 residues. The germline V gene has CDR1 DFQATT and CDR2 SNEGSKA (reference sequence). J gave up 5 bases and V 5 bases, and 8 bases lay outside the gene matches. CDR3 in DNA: TGCAGTGCTCCAGGACTAGCGGGGCTTAGAGATACGCAGTATTTT. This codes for CSAPGLAGLRDTQYF.

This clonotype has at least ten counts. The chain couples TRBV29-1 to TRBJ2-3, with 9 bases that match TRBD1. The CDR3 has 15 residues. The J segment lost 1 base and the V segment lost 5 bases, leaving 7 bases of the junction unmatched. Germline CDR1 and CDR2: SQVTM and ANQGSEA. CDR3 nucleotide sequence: TGCAGCGTTCAGGCTGGGACAGGGCGCACAGATACGCAGTATTTT. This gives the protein CSVQAGTGRTDTQYF.

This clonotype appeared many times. The CDR3 DNA follows: TGCGCCAGCAGCTTACGGGCATCTAGCACAGATACGCAGTATTTT. It yields the protein CASSLRASSTDTQYF. This chain links TRBV5-1 with TRBJ2-3; D is uncertain. CDR3 size: 15 residues. Germline CDR1 reads SGHRS; CDR2 reads YFSETQ. V was clipped by 2 bases and J by 0 bases, with 10 bases between them.

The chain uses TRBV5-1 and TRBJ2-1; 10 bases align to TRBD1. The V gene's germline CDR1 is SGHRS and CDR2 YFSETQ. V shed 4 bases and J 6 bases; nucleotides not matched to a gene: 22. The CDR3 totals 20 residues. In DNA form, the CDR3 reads TGCGCCAGCAGCCTCCGGGACAGGGGACGGATTTACGGAGAGACCAATGAGCAGTTCTTC. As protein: CASSLRDRGRIYGETNEQFF.

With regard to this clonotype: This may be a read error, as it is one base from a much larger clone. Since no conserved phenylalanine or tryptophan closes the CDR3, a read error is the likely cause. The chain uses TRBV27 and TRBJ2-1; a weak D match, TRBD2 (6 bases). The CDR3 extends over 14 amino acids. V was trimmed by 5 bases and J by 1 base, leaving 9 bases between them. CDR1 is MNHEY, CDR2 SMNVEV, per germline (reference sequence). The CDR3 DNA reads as TGTGCCAGCAGTGCGGGGAGTTCCTACAATGAGCAGTTCTTG. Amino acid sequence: CASSAGSSYNEQFL.